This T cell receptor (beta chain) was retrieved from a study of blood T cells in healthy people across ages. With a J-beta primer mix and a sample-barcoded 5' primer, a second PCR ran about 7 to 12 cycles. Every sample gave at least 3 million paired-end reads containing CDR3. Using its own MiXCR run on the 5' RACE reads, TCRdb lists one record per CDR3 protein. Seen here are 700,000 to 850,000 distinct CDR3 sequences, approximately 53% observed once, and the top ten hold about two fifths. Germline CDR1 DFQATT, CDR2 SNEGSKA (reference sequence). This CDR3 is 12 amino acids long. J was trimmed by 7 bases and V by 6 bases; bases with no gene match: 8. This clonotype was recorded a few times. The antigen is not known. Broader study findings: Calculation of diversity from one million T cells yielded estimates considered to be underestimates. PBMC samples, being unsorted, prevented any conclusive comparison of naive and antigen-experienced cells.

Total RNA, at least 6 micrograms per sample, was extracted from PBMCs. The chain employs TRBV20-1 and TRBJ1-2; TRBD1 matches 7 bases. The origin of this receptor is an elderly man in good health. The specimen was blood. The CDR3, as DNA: TGCAGTGCCCTACAGGGGATTCCTGGCTACACCTTC. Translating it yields CSALQGIPGYTF.